The 17 T cell receptor beta chains presented below share a single source sample, sequenced in a study of CD8 T cells in Susac syndrome. With random hexamers, roughly 0.45 to 1 ug RNA was reverse transcribed. One entry per CDR3 protein, called by TCRdb with MiXCR from the immunoSEQ multiplex PCR reads. The table records about 85,000 distinct CDR3 sequences, about 94% of them present only once. Sequenced material: CD8+ T cells from PBMCs. These receptors were obtained from a human donor in good health.

DNA of the CDR3: TGTGCCAGCAGCGTTAGCCCCGCTCGGCGCAATGAGCAGTTCTTC. Its translation is CASSVSPARRNEQFF. The chain uses TRBV28 and TRBJ2-1, with unresolved D. CDR1 is MDHEN, CDR2 SYDVKM, per germline. The CDR3 sequence is 15 residues long. V was pared by 6 bases and J by 6 bases, with 18 bases between. Variable domain in full (rest from reference TRBV28 and TRBJ2-1): DVKVTQSSRYLVKRTGEKVFLECVQDMDHENMFWYRQDPGLGLRLIYFSYDVKMKEKGDIPEGYSVSREKKERFSLILESASTNQTSMYLCASSVSPARRNEQFFGPGTRLTVL.

The rearrangement uses TRBV5-1 and TRBJ2-7; possibly TRBD2 for D (6 bases). Germline-derived CDR1 and CDR2 are SGHRS and YFSETQ. The CDR3 has 16 residues. V lost 4 bases to trimming and J lost 1 base, with 18 bases between them. CDR3 sequence (DNA): TGCGCCAGCAGCGGGGAGGCGTACGAGGGGTCCTACGAGCAGTACTTC. Translation: CASSGEAYEGSYEQYF.

The CDR3 region has the DNA TGTGCCACCAGTGATCGGCGGTGGGGGAGGGCCTTCGGGGAGCTGTTTTTT. Translation: CATSDRRWGRAFGELFF. J is TRBJ2-2 and V is TRBV24-1; TRBD2 matches 7 bases. CDR1 is KGHDR, CDR2 SFDVKD, per germline. J lost 7 bases, V lost 3 bases, and 13 bases had no gene match. The CDR3 loop spans 17 amino acids.

In nucleotides, the CDR3 is TGTGCCACCAGCGGAAAGGGGGGCACAGATACGCAGTATTTT. This gives the protein CATSGKGGTDTQYF. The J gene is TRBJ2-3, the V gene TRBV15; D is perhaps TRBD1 (6 bases). Germline CDR1 reads LNHNV; CDR2 reads YYDKDF (reference sequence). CDR3 length: 14 residues. V lost 5 bases to trimming and J lost 1 base, with 10 bases between them. Variable domain in full (rest from reference TRBV15 and TRBJ2-3): DAMVIQNPRYQVTQFGKPVTLSCSQTLNHNVMYWYQQKSSQAPKLLFHYYDKDFNNEADTPDNFQSRRPNTSFCFLDIRSPGLGDTAMYLCATSGKGGTDTQYFGPGTRLTVL.

The V call is TRBV5-1, the J call TRBJ2-1; D is unclear. Trimming left V 0 bases short and J 3 bases short, with 7 bases between. From germline, CDR1 is SGHRS and CDR2 YFSETQ. This CDR3 has 14 residues. The CDR3 DNA sequence: TGCGCCAGCAGCTTGGCTCTAGGCTACAATGAGCAGTTCTTC. This gives the protein CASSLALGYNEQFF. Full variable domain (rest looked up from reference TRBV5-1 and TRBJ2-1): KAGVTQTPRYLIKTRGQQVTLSCSPISGHRSVSWYQQTPGQGLQFLFEYFSETQRNKGNFPGRFSGRQFSNSRSEMNVSTLELGDSALYLCASSLALGYNEQFFGPGTRLTVL.

The genes are TRBV5-1 and TRBJ2-7; the D call may be TRBD1 or TRBD2 (6 bases each). Germline CDR1 is SGHRS and CDR2 is YFSETQ. The CDR3 loop spans 16 amino acids. Trimming took 4 bases from V and 4 from J, leaving 21 bases between them. CDR3 sequence (DNA): TGCGCCAGCAGCCCTCGGTCACCTTCGGGGGCGTACGAGCAGTACTTC. Protein sequence: CASSPRSPSGAYEQYF.

The V call is TRBV20-1, the J call TRBJ1-2, with 7 nucleotides matching TRBD1. The V gene end was trimmed by 7 bases and the J gene end by 3 bases; junction bases not matched to a gene: 5. From germline, CDR1 is DFQATT and CDR2 SNEGSKA (reference sequence). The CDR3 is 12 amino acids. The CDR3 is CSVLRGDYGYTF. The DNA of the CDR3 is TGCAGTGTCCTCAGGGGGGACTATGGCTACACCTTC.

The chain carries TRBV10-2 and TRBJ1-1, with 9 bases that match TRBD1. The V segment lost 8 bases and the J segment 4 bases; nucleotides outside the gene matches: 5. CDR3 length: 13 residues. Germline CDR1 reads WSHSY; CDR2 reads SAAADI. CDR3: CASDGQGSTEAFF. CDR3 in DNA: TGCGCCAGCGACGGACAGGGGAGCACTGAAGCTTTCTTT.

Here the CDR3 reads CSARDLGGLSNEQFF. The CDR3 region has the DNA TGCAGTGCTAGAGATCTCGGGGGGCTATCGAATGAGCAGTTCTTC. The chain employs TRBV20-1 and TRBJ2-1, with D perhaps TRBD2 (7 bases). With 0 bases removed from V and 7 bases from J, the gap between germline ends came to 16 bases. CDR1 and CDR2 from the germline V gene are DFQATT and SNEGSKA (reference sequence). The CDR3 contains 15 residues.

This clonotype was detected once. The rearrangement links TRBV7-9 to TRBJ2-1, with unresolved D. Per the germline V gene, CDR1 is SEHNR and CDR2 is FQNEAQ (reference sequence). Trimming shortened V by 8 bases and J by 5 bases, and 16 bases separated the two germline ends. The CDR3 sequence is 14 residues long. CDR3 sequence: CASGIGVANNEQFF. The CDR3 coding sequence is TGTGCCAGCGGCATTGGAGTTGCGAACAATGAGCAGTTCTTC.

V gene TRBV9 combines with J gene TRBJ1-1, with D hard to call. The germline gives CDR1 SGDLS, CDR2 YYNGEE. This CDR3 comprises 17 residues. The V gene lost 0 bases and the J gene lost 1 base, with 16 bases spanning the gap. CDR3: CASSVDDPMDGNTEAFF. The CDR3 nucleotides are TGTGCCAGCAGCGTAGACGACCCCATGGACGGGAACACTGAAGCTTTCTTT.

J is TRBJ1-1 and V is TRBV4-1; TRBD1 aligns across 8 bases. Germline CDR1 and CDR2: MGHRA and YSYEKL. The CDR3 contains 14 residues. Trimming at V came to 4 bases and at J to 11 bases, leaving 12 bases not matched to a gene. The CDR3 bases are TGCGCCAGCAGCCCTCCCGGACAGGGTGGTTTGGCTTTCTTT. Its translation is CASSPPGQGGLAFF.

The rearrangement joins TRBV11-2 to TRBJ2-7; D ambiguous. The CDR3 runs to 11 residues. CDR1 and CDR2 from the germline V gene are SGHAT and FQNNGV. Trimming shortened V by 7 bases and J by 1 base, and 5 bases separated the two germline ends. The CDR3 protein is CASTFSYEQYF. The CDR3, as DNA: TGTGCCAGCACCTTTTCCTACGAGCAGTACTTC.

The chain joins TRBV5-6 to TRBJ1-1, with a tentative D call TRBD1 (5 bases). Per germline, CDR1 SGHDT and CDR2 YYEEEE. V was trimmed by 4 bases and J by 2 bases, leaving 15 bases between them. The CDR3 spans 15 residues. DNA of the CDR3: TGTGCCAGCAGCCTCGGTTGGGGGTTCAACACTGAAGCTTTCTTT. Translation: CASSLGWGFNTEAFF.

The chain is built from TRBV7-9 and TRBJ2-7, with D tentatively TRBD1 (6 bases). Trimming took 11 bases from V and 0 from J, leaving 11 bases between them. Germline V gene data show CDR1 as SEHNR and CDR2 as FQNEAQ (reference sequence). This CDR3 comprises 12 residues. In nucleotides, the CDR3 is TGTGCCGGGGGCTCCCTCTCCTACGAGCAGTACTTC. Amino acids: CAGGSLSYEQYF.

The V and J genes are TRBV6-6 and TRBJ2-5, with a tentative D call TRBD1 (6 bases). The germline V gene has CDR1 MNHNY and CDR2 SVGAGI (reference sequence). CDR3 size: 12 residues. With 10 bases removed from V and 2 bases from J, the gap between germline ends came to 11 bases. The CDR3 loop reads CATLDRQETQYF. Here the CDR3 DNA reads TGTGCCACCCTGGACAGACAAGAGACCCAGTACTTC.

This clonotype occurred once. This sequence joins TRBV7-9 and TRBJ1-5; D perhaps matches TRBD1 (6 bases). The germline V gene encodes CDR1 SEHNR and CDR2 FQNEAQ (reference sequence). V lost 2 bases and J lost 4, with 9 bases in between. CDR3 size: 14 residues. The CDR3 region is CASSLSTGNQPQHF. In DNA form, the CDR3 reads TGTGCCAGCAGCTTATCCACAGGGAATCAGCCCCAGCATTTT. The full variable domain, rest sourced from reference TRBV7-9 and TRBJ1-5, is DTGVSQNPRHKITKRGQNVTFRCDPISEHNRLYWYRQTLGQGPEFLTYFQNEAQLEKSRLLSDRFSAERPKGSFSTLEIQRTEQGDSAMYLCASSLSTGNQPQHFGDGTRLSIL.